The clone carrying this T cell receptor beta chain was counted at least ten times. Its antigen is not identified. Semi-nested PCR with Nested Universal Primer A followed constant-region reverse priming of full-length variable regions. From the 5' RACE reads, TCRdb called clonotypes with MiXCR, one entry per CDR3 protein. The data hold about 54,000 distinct CDR3 sequences, with 17% observed a single time. Study findings and constraints: Whole repertoires were not studied in the larger cohort, only one V-J beta rearrangement. Greatest tumor Treg TCR overlap was with tumor naive CD4+ cells.

Trimming took off 5 bases at V and 2 bases at J, with 14 bases between the two ends. Germline CDR1 is SGHVS and CDR2 is FNYEAQ. The CDR3 is made up of 15 amino acids. The receptor was derived from a female donor with breast cancer. This chain uses TRBV7-6 with TRBJ2-3; the D is unclear. The sample taken for sequencing was naive CD4+ T cells sorted from blood. Subset reported: naive CD4+ T cells, CD4+CD45RA+CD25-. The CDR3 DNA is TGTGCCAGCAGCACCTGGACGGCCATCACAGATACGCAGTATTTT. Translated, it gives CASSTWTAITDTQYF.